The subject of this entry is one TCR beta chain. These data originate in a study of CD8+ T cells in alopecia areata. On the study more broadly: Tofacitinib dosing lasted 6 to 18 months, which was then followed by 6 months off drug.

The treatment: oral pan-JAK inhibitor, 5-10 mg twice daily. Lesional scalp tissue (obtained by punch biopsy) and peripheral blood were collected from alopecia areata patients. Sequencing used cDNA as its template, made by extracting RNA and reverse transcribing it. Produced via immunoSEQ multiplex PCR; TCRdb's table is partial and in-frame only. This repertoire shows approximately 140,000 clones, 82% found once; its top ten account for 25%. V dropped 8 bases and J dropped 0 bases, with 13 bases sitting between them. The CDR3 has 14 amino acids. The V gene's germline CDR1 is ENHRY and CDR2 SYGVKD. The material was CD8+ T cells sorted from blood, obtained at week 4, from a patient treated with tofacitinib. This receptor was taken from a human donor with alopecia areata. The chain couples TRBV10-3 to TRBJ2-5, with D possibly called TRBD1 or TRBD2 (6 bases each). The CDR3 nucleotides are TGTGCCATCCGGGGGACACCCCACCAAGAGACCCAGTACTTC. Its protein product is CAIRGTPHQETQYF.